The 14 T cell receptor beta chains in this list originate from one sample, sequenced in a study of Ad26.COV2.S vaccination and SARS-CoV-2 variants. TCRdb's copy holds only in-frame clones and misses some; the assay was immunoSEQ multiplex PCR. In the table there are roughly 500,000 clones, around 88% of which are singletons. The sample's treatment: around 19 received Ad26.COV2.S at low or high dose, single or two shots; roughly five received placebo; per-sample allocation not given. The samples date from day 63 after the first vaccine or placebo injection. The source was peripheral blood, collected in a trial of Ad26.COV2.S vaccine versus placebo. These receptors were obtained from a person between 18 and 65 years old who received the Ad26.COV2.S COVID-19 vaccine or a placebo.

The sample holds a few counts of this clone. This chain links TRBV7-6 with TRBJ1-1; D is ambiguous. CDR1 and CDR2 (germline): SGHVS, FNYEAQ. The CDR3 is 13 amino acids. V was cut by 4 bases and J by 3 bases, with 9 bases left in between. The CDR3, as DNA: TGTGCCAGCAGCTCTCCGCCCCACACTGAAGCTTTCTTT. Translated, it gives CASSSPPHTEAFF.

The J gene is TRBJ2-7, the V gene TRBV2; D gene uncertain. The V and J ends lost 1 base and 4 bases respectively, with 14 bases between them. Germline lookup yields CDR1 SNHLY and CDR2 FYNNEI. This CDR3 is 15 amino acids long. DNA for the CDR3: TGTGCCAGCAGTGAAGAAGGTCTCAAGCCATACGAGCAGTACTTC. Its protein product is CASSEEGLKPYEQYF.

This clone was counted a few times. The sample has other DNA sequences that encode this CDR3 too. This chain joins TRBV11-2 and TRBJ1-1; D gene ambiguous. Germline V gene lookup returns CDR1 SGHAT and CDR2 FQNNGV. V was clipped by 3 bases and J by 1 base, with 6 bases between them. The CDR3 consists of 13 residues. The CDR3 DNA sequence: TGTGCCAGCAGCTTGGGGTGGAACACTGAAGCTTTCTTT. Its protein is CASSLGWNTEAFF.

The chain joins TRBV5-4 to TRBJ1-5; D not certain. Per the germline V gene, CDR1 is SGHNT and CDR2 is YYREEE (reference sequence). There are 13 residues in the CDR3. The germline V and J ends were trimmed by 0 bases and 6 bases, with 7 bases remaining between them. The CDR3 DNA is TGTGCCAGCAGCTTGGAGCCCGCTCAGCCCCAGCATTTT. Translated, it gives CASSLEPAQPQHF.

V gene TRBV28 combines with J gene TRBJ2-1; D unresolved. CDR1 and CDR2 from the germline V gene are MDHEN and SYDVKM. The CDR3 length is 13 residues. Trimming left V 4 bases short and J 7 bases short, with 11 bases between. For the CDR3, the DNA is TGTGCCAGCAGTTACCCCAATCGAAATGAGCAGTTCTTC. Translation: CASSYPNRNEQFF.

The gene calls are TRBV7-8 and TRBJ2-7, with D possibly TRBD1 on 6 matching bases. The CDR3 runs 15 residues. Per the germline V gene, CDR1 is SGHVS and CDR2 is FQNEAQ. Trimming pared 5 bases from V and 3 bases from J, leaving 17 bases between. CDR3 DNA: TGTGCCAGCAGCCGTCTGACAGGAAAGGACTACGAGCAGTACTTC. Protein product: CASSRLTGKDYEQYF.

This chain links TRBV5-6 with TRBJ2-5; 8 bases line up with TRBD1. Germline CDR1 reads SGHDT; CDR2 reads YYEEEE. Trimming took 0 bases from V and 2 from J; bases not matched to a gene: 6. CDR3 length: 16 residues. The CDR3 loop is CASSLALRQGQETQYF. The DNA for the CDR3 is TGTGCCAGCAGCTTGGCCTTACGACAGGGGCAAGAGACCCAGTACTTC.

The chain joins TRBV30 to TRBJ2-1; D unclear. Germline assignment: CDR1 GTSNPN and CDR2 SVGIG (reference sequence). The CDR3 spans 16 residues. Trimming stripped 0 bases from V and 4 bases from J, with 16 bases between. The CDR3 bases are TGTGCCTGGAGTGTTACGTCCCGGGCCTCATACAATGAGCAGTTCTTC. It specifies CAWSVTSRASYNEQFF. Filled out from reference TRBV30 and TRBJ2-1, the complete variable domain reads SQTIHQWPATLVQPVGSPLSLECTVEGTSNPNLYWYRQAAGRGLQLLFYSVGIGQISSEVPQNLSASRPQDRQFILSSKKLLLSDSGFYLCAWSVTSRASYNEQFFGPGTRLTVL.

The rearrangement joins TRBV4-3 to TRBJ2-4; weak D call: TRBD2 (6 bases). V was pared by 4 bases and J by 6 bases, with 16 bases between. This CDR3 contains 15 residues. The germline gives CDR1 LGHNA, CDR2 YSLEER. CDR3 sequence reads: CASSPLPGTGNIQYF. The CDR3 nucleotides read TGCGCCAGCAGCCCCCTACCCGGGACTGGAAACATTCAGTACTTC.

This rearrangement joins TRBV24-1 to TRBJ1-2, with D tentatively TRBD1 (6 bases). V was trimmed by 7 bases and J by 4 bases, leaving 18 bases between them. Per germline, CDR1 KGHDR and CDR2 SFDVKD. The CDR3 consists of 15 residues. The CDR3: CATRQPRGQLYGYTF. The DNA of the CDR3 is TGTGCCACCAGACAGCCCAGGGGCCAACTCTATGGCTACACCTTC.

CDR3 sequence reads: CASSPLGGVGAKNIQYF. CDR3 in DNA: TGTGCCAGCTCACCTTTAGGGGGAGTAGGGGCCAAAAACATTCAGTACTTC. The gene calls are TRBV18 and TRBJ2-4; possible D gene TRBD1, 6 bases. Germline V gene sequence: CDR1 KGHSH, CDR2 LQKENI. V lost 3 bases and J lost 1, with 16 bases in between. There are 17 residues in the CDR3.

The chain joins TRBV7-9 to TRBJ1-2; 7 nucleotides agree with TRBD1. V dropped 6 bases and J dropped 4; count of bases not matched to a gene: 11. Per the germline V gene, CDR1 is SEHNR and CDR2 is FQNEAQ (reference sequence). This CDR3 region has 15 residues. The CDR3 region has the DNA TGTGCCAGCAGGACAACAGGGGTTCCCCGCTATGGCTACACCTTC. Encoded protein: CASRTTGVPRYGYTF.

This chain links TRBV27 with TRBJ2-7, with TRBD2 matching 12 bases. Germline assignment: CDR1 MNHEY and CDR2 SMNVEV (reference sequence). The CDR3 has 15 amino acids. Trimming removed 3 bases from V and 4 bases from J; junction bases left unmatched: 4. DNA of the CDR3: TGTGCCAGCAGTTTGCGACTAGCGGGAGTATACGAGCAGTACTTC. It is translated as CASSLRLAGVYEQYF.

This chain uses TRBV7-2 with TRBJ1-3; D perhaps matches TRBD1 (5 bases). V was cut by 5 bases and J by 1 base, with 15 bases left in between. Looked up from germline, CDR1 is SGHTA and CDR2 is FQGNSA. The CDR3 extends over 16 amino acids. The CDR3 nucleotides are TGTGCCAGCAGCCCCGATTCGGGGGGTTCTGGAAACACCATATATTTT. Translating gives CASSPDSGGSGNTIYF.